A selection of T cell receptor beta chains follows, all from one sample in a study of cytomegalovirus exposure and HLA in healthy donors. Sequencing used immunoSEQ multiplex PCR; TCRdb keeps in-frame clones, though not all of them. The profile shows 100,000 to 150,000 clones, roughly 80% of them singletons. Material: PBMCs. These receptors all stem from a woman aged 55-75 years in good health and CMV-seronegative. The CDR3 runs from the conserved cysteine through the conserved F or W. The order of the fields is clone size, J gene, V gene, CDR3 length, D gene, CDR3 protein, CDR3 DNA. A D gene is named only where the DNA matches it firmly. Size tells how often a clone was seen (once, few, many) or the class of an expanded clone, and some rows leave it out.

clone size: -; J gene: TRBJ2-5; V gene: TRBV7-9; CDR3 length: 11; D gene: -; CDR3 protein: CASSLSETQYF; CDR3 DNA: TGTGCCAGCAGCCTTTCGGAGACCCAGTACTTC
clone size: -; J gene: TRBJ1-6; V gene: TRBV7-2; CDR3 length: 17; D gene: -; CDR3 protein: CASSLRGGPIYNSPLHF; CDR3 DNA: TGTGCCAGCAGCTTGCGGGGGGGCCCCATCTATAATTCACCCCTCCACTTT
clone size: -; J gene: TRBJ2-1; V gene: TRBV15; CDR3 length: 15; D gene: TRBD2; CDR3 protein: CATSPRTSAYNEQFF; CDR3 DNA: TGTGCCACCAGCCCCCGGACTAGCGCCTACAATGAGCAGTTCTTC
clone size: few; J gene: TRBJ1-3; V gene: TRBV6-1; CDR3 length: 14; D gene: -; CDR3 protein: CASSEGTDGNTIYF; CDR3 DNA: TGTGCCAGCAGTGAAGGGACAGACGGAAACACCATATATTTT
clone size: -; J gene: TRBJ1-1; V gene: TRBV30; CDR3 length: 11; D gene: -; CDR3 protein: CAWSDRSEAFF; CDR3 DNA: TGTGCCTGGAGTGACAGGAGTGAAGCTTTCTTT
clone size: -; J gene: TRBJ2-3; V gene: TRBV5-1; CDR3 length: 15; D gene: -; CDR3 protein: CASSLGAASTDTQYF; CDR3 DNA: TGCGCCAGCAGCTTGGGGGCAGCTAGCACAGATACGCAGTATTTT
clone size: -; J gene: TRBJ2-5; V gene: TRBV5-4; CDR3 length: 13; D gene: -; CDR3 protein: CASSLAGVREQYF; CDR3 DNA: TGTGCCAGCAGCTTAGCAGGGGTGAGGGAGCAGTACTTC
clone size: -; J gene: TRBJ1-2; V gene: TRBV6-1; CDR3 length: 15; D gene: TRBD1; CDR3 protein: CASSIDRGFSYGYTF; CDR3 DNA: TGTGCCAGCAGTATCGACAGGGGCTTCTCCTATGGCTACACCTTC
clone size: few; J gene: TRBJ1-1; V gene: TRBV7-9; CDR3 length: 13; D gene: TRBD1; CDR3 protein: CASSLGGQVEAFF; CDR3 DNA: TGTGCCAGCAGCTTAGGGGGACAGGTTGAAGCTTTCTTT
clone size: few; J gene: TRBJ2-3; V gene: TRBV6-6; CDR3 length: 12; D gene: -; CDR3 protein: CASSSPTDTQYF; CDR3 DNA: TGTGCCAGCAGTTCCCCAACAGATACGCAGTATTTT
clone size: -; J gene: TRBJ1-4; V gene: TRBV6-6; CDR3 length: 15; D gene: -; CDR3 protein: CASSHGGGGMEKLFF; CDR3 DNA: TGTGCCAGCAGCCATGGGGGGGGCGGAATGGAAAAACTGTTTTTT
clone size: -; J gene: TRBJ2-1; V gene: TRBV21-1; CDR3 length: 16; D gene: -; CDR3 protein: CASSKGSSGRFNEQFF; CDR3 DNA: TGTGCCAGCAGCAAGGGAAGTAGCGGGAGGTTCAATGAGCAGTTCTTC
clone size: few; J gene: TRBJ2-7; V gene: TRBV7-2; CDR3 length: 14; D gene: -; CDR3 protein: CASRLQPGAYEQYF; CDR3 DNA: TGTGCCAGCAGATTGCAGCCGGGTGCCTACGAGCAGTACTTC
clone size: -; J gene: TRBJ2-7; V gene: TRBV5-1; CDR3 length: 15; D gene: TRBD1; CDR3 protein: CASSLGTGGAYEQYF; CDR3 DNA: TGCGCCAGCAGTCTAGGGACAGGTGGAGCCTACGAGCAGTACTTC
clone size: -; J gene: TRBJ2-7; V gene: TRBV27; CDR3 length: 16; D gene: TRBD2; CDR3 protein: CASSVVWGGSSYEQYF; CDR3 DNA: TGTGCCAGCAGTGTAGTCTGGGGCGGGAGCTCCTACGAGCAGTACTTC
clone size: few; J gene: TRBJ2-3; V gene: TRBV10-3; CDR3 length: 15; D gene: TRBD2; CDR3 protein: CATTLAGAPTDTQYF; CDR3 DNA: TGTGCCACCACACTAGCGGGAGCCCCCACAGATACGCAGTATTTT
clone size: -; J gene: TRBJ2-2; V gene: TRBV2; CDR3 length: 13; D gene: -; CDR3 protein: CASSESGAGELFF; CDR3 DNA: TGTGCCAGCAGTGAGTCGGGGGCCGGGGAGCTGTTTTTT